These T cell receptor beta chains were read from a single sample in a study of identical twins. MiXCR, run by TCRdb on the 5' RACE reads, gives a single entry per CDR3 protein. The profile shows a few hundred thousand distinct CDR3 sequences, approximately 8.3% of them singletons. These data also featured in a second study, about yellow fever vaccine responses in identical twins.

The specimen was CD8+ T cells sorted from blood. The origin of the receptors is a woman between 18 and 30 years old in good health. Both conserved end residues are part of each CDR3. The D gene is left open where the match is weak. Not all rows give a size; the values are once, few, many and, for expanded clones, a class.

V gene	J gene	clone size	D gene	CDR3 protein	CDR3 DNA
TRBV29-1	TRBJ2-3	many	-	CSVEVPDRAPDTQYF	TGCAGCGTTGAAGTTCCAGATAGGGCACCAGATACGCAGTATTTT
TRBV25-1	TRBJ2-3	few	TRBD1	CASLPGQLPTDTQYF	TGTGCCAGCCTACCGGGACAGCTTCCCACAGATACGCAGTATTTT
TRBV4-3	TRBJ2-7	-	TRBD1	CASSPGTGPAGEQYF	TGCGCCAGCAGCCCGGGGACAGGTCCCGCGGGAGAGCAGTACTTC
TRBV6-2/TRBV6-3	TRBJ2-7	few	-	CASSSPGEYEQYF	TGTGCCAGCAGTTCTCCCGGGGAGTACGAGCAGTACTTC
TRBV5-6	TRBJ1-4	-	-	CASSLIGDEKLFF	TGTGCCAGCAGCTTGATAGGGGATGAAAAACTGTTTTTT
TRBV25-1	TRBJ2-5	few	TRBD2	CASRATSGRAGETQYF	TGTGCCAGCAGGGCTACTAGCGGGAGGGCCGGGGAGACCCAGTACTTC
TRBV7-9	TRBJ1-1	-	TRBD1	CASSLAGTGWMNTEAFF	TGTGCCAGCAGCTTAGCGGGGACAGGGTGGATGAACACTGAAGCTTTCTTT
TRBV19	TRBJ2-1	-	TRBD1	CASSTDRGRRQFF	TGTGCCAGTAGTACAGACAGGGGGCGGAGGCAGTTCTTC
TRBV29-1	TRBJ2-7	-	-	CSVFEGSFSYEQYF	TGCAGCGTTTTTGAGGGTAGTTTTTCCTACGAGCAGTACTTC
TRBV9	TRBJ2-3	many	-	CASSADLHTDTQYF	TGTGCCAGCAGCGCCGACTTACACACAGATACGCAGTATTTT
TRBV5-1	TRBJ2-1	many	-	CASSLDHDNEQFF	TGCGCCAGCAGCTTGGATCACGACAATGAGCAGTTCTTC
TRBV5-1	TRBJ2-2	many	TRBD1	CASSLDRGLAGELFF	TGCGCCAGCAGCTTGGACAGGGGGCTTGCCGGGGAGCTGTTTTTT
TRBV27	TRBJ2-7	-	TRBD1	CASSLTGKYEQYF	TGTGCCAGCAGTCTGACAGGGAAATACGAGCAGTACTTC
TRBV7-9	TRBJ2-2	few	-	CASSMTATGELFF	TGTGCCAGCAGCATGACAGCTACCGGGGAGCTGTTTTTT
TRBV29-1	TRBJ2-1	few	TRBD1	CSVPDRVSYNEQFF	TGCAGCGTACCGGACAGGGTCTCCTACAATGAGCAGTTCTTC
TRBV11-2	TRBJ2-7	-	TRBD1	CASSLDPIMGRGSYEQYF	TGTGCCAGCAGCTTAGATCCCATCATGGGCAGGGGGTCTTACGAGCAGTACTTC
TRBV7-2	TRBJ2-1	few	-	CASSFYSYNEQFF	TGTGCCAGCAGCTTTTATTCCTACAATGAGCAGTTCTTC
TRBV3-1	TRBJ2-3	few	TRBD1	CASSQERQGIRGGVMTDTQYF	TGTGCCAGCAGCCAAGAAAGACAGGGAATTCGAGGGGGCGTTATGACAGATACGCAGTATTTT
TRBV14	TRBJ1-2	-	-	CASSRDVGTSGYTF	TGTGCCAGCAGCCGGGACGTCGGGACCAGTGGCTACACCTTC
TRBV7-9	TRBJ2-4	few	TRBD2	CASSGTGLAGNIQYF	TGTGCCAGCAGCGGGACCGGACTAGCGGGCAACATTCAGTACTTC
TRBV6-1	TRBJ2-4	-	-	CASHPAYGAKNIQYF	TGTGCCAGCCACCCGGCCTATGGGGCCAAAAACATTCAGTACTTC
TRBV3-1	TRBJ2-7	many	-	CASSQVGGLDAYEQYF	TGTGCCAGCAGCCAAGTTGGAGGATTAGACGCCTACGAGCAGTACTTC
TRBV27	TRBJ2-2	few	-	CASSLSPYTGELFF	TGTGCCAGCAGTTTATCACCTTACACCGGGGAGCTGTTTTTT
TRBV4-3	TRBJ2-1	few	-	CASSQDRLYNEQFF	TGCGCCAGCAGCCAAGATCGTCTTTACAATGAGCAGTTCTTC
TRBV4-3	TRBJ2-1	few	TRBD2	CASSPVIAGGGLNEQFF	TGCGCCAGCAGCCCCGTGATAGCGGGAGGGGGTCTCAATGAGCAGTTCTTC
TRBV5-1	TRBJ2-7	many	TRBD2	CASSTSGSFWEQYF	TGCGCCAGCAGCACCAGCGGGAGCTTCTGGGAGCAGTACTTC
TRBV10-3	TRBJ2-2	many	-	CAISESRSVTGELFF	TGTGCCATCAGTGAGTCTCGGAGTGTCACCGGGGAGCTGTTTTTT
TRBV21-1	TRBJ2-3	many	-	CASSTKYGTQYF	TGTGCCAGCAGCACGAAATATGGTACGCAGTATTTT
TRBV7-6	TRBJ1-6	few	-	CASSLRGFGSPLHF	TGTGCCAGCAGCCTTCGGGGATTCGGTTCACCCCTCCACTTT
TRBV7-3	TRBJ2-3	-	TRBD2	CASSPLRGGPQYF	TGTGCCAGCAGCCCATTACGGGGGGGTCCGCAGTATTTT
TRBV15	TRBJ2-7	-	TRBD2	CATSGAGTSGSYEQYF	TGTGCCACCAGCGGAGCCGGGACTAGCGGCTCCTACGAGCAGTACTTC
TRBV6-5	TRBJ2-1	-	TRBD2	CASSSGTSVYNEQFF	TGTGCCAGCAGTTCTGGGACTAGCGTATACAATGAGCAGTTCTTC
TRBV4-3	TRBJ2-4	few	-	CASSQELETNIQYF	TGCGCCAGCAGCCAAGAACTTGAGACAAACATTCAGTACTTC
TRBV29-1	TRBJ2-1	many	TRBD1	CSVAGTGRYNEQFF	TGCAGCGTTGCCGGGACAGGAAGGTACAATGAGCAGTTCTTC
TRBV9	TRBJ2-5	-	-	CASSVAYQETQYF	TGTGCCAGCAGCGTAGCCTACCAAGAGACCCAGTACTTC
TRBV11-2	TRBJ2-5	many	TRBD1	CASSITGGVRF	TGTGCCAGCAGCATCACAGGGGGCGTTAGATTC
TRBV6-6	TRBJ2-2	-	TRBD1	CAIGQGTGELFF	TGTGCCATTGGACAGGGGACCGGGGAGCTGTTTTTT
TRBV6-5	TRBJ2-7	-	-	CASSYSTSFDLNSYEQYF	TGTGCCAGCAGTTACTCTACAAGTTTCGACCTAAACTCCTACGAGCAGTACTTC
TRBV20-1	TRBJ2-7	few	TRBD2	CSAREGEREGSHFSYEQYF	TGCAGTGCTAGAGAAGGAGAACGGGAGGGCTCCCATTTCTCCTACGAGCAGTACTTC
TRBV7-2	TRBJ2-3	few	TRBD1	CASSAYRGKDTDTQYF	TGTGCCAGCAGCGCCTACAGGGGGAAGGACACAGATACGCAGTATTTT
TRBV11-3	TRBJ2-1	-	TRBD2	CASSLAGGTSNEQFF	TGTGCCAGCAGCTTAGCCGGGGGGACCTCCAATGAGCAGTTCTTC
TRBV24-1	TRBJ2-5	few	-	CAASPGGETQYF	TGTGCCGCGAGTCCCGGAGGGGAGACCCAGTACTTC
TRBV4-1	TRBJ2-5	-	TRBD2	CASSQSTGTSGRVSYQETQYF	TGCGCCAGCAGCCAGTCTACCGGGACTAGCGGGAGGGTCTCGTACCAAGAGACCCAGTACTTC
TRBV28	TRBJ2-7	-	-	CASSLSSQEQYF	TGTGCCAGCAGTTTATCGAGCCAGGAGCAGTACTTC
TRBV9	TRBJ1-2	few	TRBD1	CASSARDSDGYTF	TGTGCCAGCAGCGCCCGGGACAGTGATGGCTACACCTTC
TRBV4-1	TRBJ2-7	few	-	CASSQEKYPGEGEQYF	TGCGCCAGCAGCCAGGAGAAGTATCCAGGGGAGGGCGAGCAGTACTTC
TRBV4-1	TRBJ2-2	many	TRBD2	CASSQGSSGGAGELFF	TGCGCCAGCAGCCAAGGGTCTAGCGGGGGTGCCGGGGAGCTGTTTTTT
TRBV7-6	TRBJ2-2	-	-	CASSLLFTGGVNGELFF	TGTGCCAGCAGCTTATTGTTTACCGGGGGCGTGAACGGGGAGCTGTTTTTT
TRBV20-1	TRBJ1-3	-	-	CSAWDPRDSGNTIYF	TGCAGTGCCTGGGACCCTCGAGACTCTGGAAACACCATATATTTT
TRBV27	TRBJ2-7	few	-	CASSSYGGSYEQYF	TGTGCCAGCAGTTCCTACGGGGGTTCCTACGAGCAGTACTTC
TRBV29-1	TRBJ2-7	many	-	CSVVLGSYEQYF	TGCAGCGTTGTTCTCGGATCCTACGAGCAGTACTTC
TRBV29-1	TRBJ2-3	few	TRBD2	CSVEGGGADTQYF	TGCAGCGTTGAAGGGGGGGGGGCAGATACGCAGTATTTT
TRBV6-1	TRBJ1-3	-	TRBD1	CASSGGQEISGNTIYF	TGTGCCAGCAGCGGGGGACAGGAGATCTCTGGAAACACCATATATTTT
TRBV5-1	TRBJ2-3	many	TRBD2	CASSQSPLAGTDTQYF	TGCGCCAGCAGTCAATCACCACTAGCGGGAACAGATACGCAGTATTTT